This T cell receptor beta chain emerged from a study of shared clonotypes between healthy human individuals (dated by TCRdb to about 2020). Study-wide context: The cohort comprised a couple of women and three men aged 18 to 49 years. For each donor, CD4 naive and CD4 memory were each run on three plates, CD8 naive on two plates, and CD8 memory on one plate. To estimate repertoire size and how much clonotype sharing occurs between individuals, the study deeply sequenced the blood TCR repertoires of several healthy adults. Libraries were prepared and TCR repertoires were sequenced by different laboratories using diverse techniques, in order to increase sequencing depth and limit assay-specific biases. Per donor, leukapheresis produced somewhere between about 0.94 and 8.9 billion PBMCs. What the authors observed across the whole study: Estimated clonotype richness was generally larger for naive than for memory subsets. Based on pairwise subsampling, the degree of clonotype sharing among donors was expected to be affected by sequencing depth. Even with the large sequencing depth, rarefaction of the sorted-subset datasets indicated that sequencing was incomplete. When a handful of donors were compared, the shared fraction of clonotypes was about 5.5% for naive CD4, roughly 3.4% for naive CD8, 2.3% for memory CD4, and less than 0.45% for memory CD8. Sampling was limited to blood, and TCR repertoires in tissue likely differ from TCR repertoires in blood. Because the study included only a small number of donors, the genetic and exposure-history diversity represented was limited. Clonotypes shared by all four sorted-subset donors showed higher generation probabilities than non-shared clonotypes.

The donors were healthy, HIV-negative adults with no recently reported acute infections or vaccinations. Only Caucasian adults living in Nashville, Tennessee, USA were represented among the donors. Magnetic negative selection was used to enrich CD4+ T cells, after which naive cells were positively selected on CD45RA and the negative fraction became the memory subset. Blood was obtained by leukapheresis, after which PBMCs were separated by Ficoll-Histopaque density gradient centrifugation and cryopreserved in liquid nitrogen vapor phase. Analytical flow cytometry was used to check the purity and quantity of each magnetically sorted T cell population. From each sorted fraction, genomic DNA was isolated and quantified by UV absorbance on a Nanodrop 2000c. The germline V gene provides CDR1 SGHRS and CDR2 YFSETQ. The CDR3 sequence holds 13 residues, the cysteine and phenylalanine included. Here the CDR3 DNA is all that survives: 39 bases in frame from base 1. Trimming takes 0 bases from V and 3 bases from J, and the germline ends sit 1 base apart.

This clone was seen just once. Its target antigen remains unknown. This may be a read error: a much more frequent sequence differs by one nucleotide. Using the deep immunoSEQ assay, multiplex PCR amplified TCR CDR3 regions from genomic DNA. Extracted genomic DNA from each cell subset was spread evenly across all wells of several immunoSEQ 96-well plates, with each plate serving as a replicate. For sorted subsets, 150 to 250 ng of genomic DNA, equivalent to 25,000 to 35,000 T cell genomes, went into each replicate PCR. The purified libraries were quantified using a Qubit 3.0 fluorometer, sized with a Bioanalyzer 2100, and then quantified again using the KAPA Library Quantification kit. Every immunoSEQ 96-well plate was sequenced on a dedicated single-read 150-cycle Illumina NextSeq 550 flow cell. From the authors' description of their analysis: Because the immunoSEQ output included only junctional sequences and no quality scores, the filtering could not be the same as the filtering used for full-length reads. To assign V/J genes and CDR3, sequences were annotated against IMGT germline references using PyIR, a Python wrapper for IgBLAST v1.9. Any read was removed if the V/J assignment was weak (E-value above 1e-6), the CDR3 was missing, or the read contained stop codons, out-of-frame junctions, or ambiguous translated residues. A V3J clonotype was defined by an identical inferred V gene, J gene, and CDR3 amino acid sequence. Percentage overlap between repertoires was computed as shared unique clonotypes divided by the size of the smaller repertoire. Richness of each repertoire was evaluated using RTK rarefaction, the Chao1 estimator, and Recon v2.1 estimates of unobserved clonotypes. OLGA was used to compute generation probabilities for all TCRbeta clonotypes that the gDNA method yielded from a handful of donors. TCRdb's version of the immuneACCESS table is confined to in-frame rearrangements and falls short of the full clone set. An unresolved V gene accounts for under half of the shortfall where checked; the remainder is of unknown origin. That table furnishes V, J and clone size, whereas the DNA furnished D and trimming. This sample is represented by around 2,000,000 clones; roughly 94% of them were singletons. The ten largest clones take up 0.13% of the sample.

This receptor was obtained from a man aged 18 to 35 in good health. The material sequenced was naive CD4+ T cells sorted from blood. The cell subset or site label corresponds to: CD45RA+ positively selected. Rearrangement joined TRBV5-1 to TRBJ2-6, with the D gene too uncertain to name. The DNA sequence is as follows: TGCGCCAGCAGCTTGGTTGGGGCCAACGTCCTGACTTTC. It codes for CASSLVGANVLTF.